Below are 12 T cell receptor beta chains sequenced from a single sample in a study of T-cell reconstitution after alpha-beta-depleted transplantation in children. TCRbeta library construction was performed incorporating unique molecular identifiers. MiXCR was run by TCRdb on the PCR reads, yielding one entry per CDR3 protein. This table has some 100,000 distinct CDR3 sequences, 20% to 25% appearing once. Sequenced material: PBMCs, taken before TCRalphabeta/CD19-depleted stem cell transplant. These receptors were collected from a boy between 2 and 10 years old with acute lymphoblastic leukemia, due to receive a stem cell transplant.

This clonotype was recorded at least ten times. This chain links TRBV6-1 with TRBJ2-2; D perhaps matches TRBD1 (6 bases). V dropped 6 bases and J dropped 2 bases, with 13 bases sitting between them. Germline V lookup: CDR1 MNHNS, CDR2 SASEGT. This CDR3 is built from 15 residues. The CDR3 bases are TGTGCCAGCAGAATTCCGGGACACAACACCGGGGAGCTGTTTTTT. Amino acid sequence: CASRIPGHNTGELFF.

This clonotype was detected only a few times. The V gene is TRBV6-1, the J gene TRBJ2-7; no definite D call. This CDR3 has 13 amino acids. Between the trimmed V and J ends, which lost 4 bases and 2 bases, there was a span of 9 bases. Germline V gene lookup returns CDR1 MNHNS and CDR2 SASEGT. The CDR3 loop is CASSVGGAYEQYF. DNA for the CDR3: TGTGCCAGCAGTGTGGGTGGCGCCTACGAGCAGTACTTC.

The chain carries TRBV3-1 and TRBJ1-1; D might be TRBD1 (6 bases). CDR3 length equals 14 residues. Trimming took off 4 bases at V and 0 bases at J, with 9 bases between the two ends. The germline V gene has CDR1 LGHDT and CDR2 YNNKEL (reference sequence). CDR3 loop: CASSLQGMNTEAFF. The DNA of the CDR3 is TGTGCCAGCAGCCTGCAGGGGATGAACACTGAAGCTTTCTTT.

The rearrangement links TRBV20-1 to TRBJ2-7; 7 bases align to TRBD2. The CDR3 contains 14 residues. Germline lookup yields CDR1 DFQATT and CDR2 SNEGSKA (reference sequence). Trimming removed 5 bases from V and 5 bases from J; junction bases left unmatched: 12. CDR3 amino acids: CSAGPGREPHEQYF. CDR3 in DNA: TGCAGTGCTGGGCCCGGGCGGGAGCCCCACGAGCAGTACTTC.

This clonotype was detected only a few times. The chain employs TRBV7-8 and TRBJ2-7, with a tentative D call TRBD2 (6 bases). This CDR3 is 16 amino acids long. Trimming stripped 2 bases from V and 3 bases from J, with 17 bases between. In germline, CDR1 is SGHVS, CDR2 FQNEAQ. This CDR3 is CASSLSGRRGLYEQYF. CDR3 bases: TGTGCCAGCAGCTTAAGCGGTAGGCGGGGACTCTACGAGCAGTACTTC.

To note about this clonotype: An end of the junction differs from the germline gene, which may be a read error. The V gene is TRBV12-3 or TRBV12-4, the J gene TRBJ1-5, with 7 bases fitting TRBD1. The CDR3 contains 16 residues. The CDR3 nucleotides read TGTGCCAGCAGGCTAGGGGGACAGAGATCAAATCACCCCCAGCATTTT. As protein: CASRLGGQRSNHPQHF.

This clonotype was counted a few times. This sequence joins TRBV3-1 and TRBJ2-1; 9 bases align to TRBD2. The germline CDR1 and CDR2 sequences are LGHDT and YNNKEL (reference sequence). J gave up 2 bases and V 1 base, and 3 bases lay outside the gene matches. The CDR3 has 16 amino acids. The CDR3 sequence: CASSQGASGTYNEQFF. CDR3 DNA sequence: TGTGCCAGCAGCCAAGGGGCTAGCGGGACCTACAATGAGCAGTTCTTC.

In regard to this clonotype: One end of the junction is discordant with germline, which a read error may explain. The chain links TRBV20-1 to TRBJ2-5; D possibly matches TRBD1 or TRBD2 (5 bases each). In germline, CDR1 is DFQATT, CDR2 SNEGSKA (reference sequence). The CDR3 extends over 13 amino acids. CDR3 nucleotide sequence: TGCAGTGCTATGGGGACGGACAAAGAGACCCAGTCCTTC. Protein: CSAMGTDKETQSF.

This clonotype turned up a few times. The chain combines TRBV28 with TRBJ2-1; 10 bases match TRBD1. Germline V gene data show CDR1 as MDHEN and CDR2 as SYDVKM. The CDR3 length is 13 residues. The trim removed 9 bases at V and 3 bases at J, leaving 2 bases unmatched. CDR3 residues: CASGDRGYNEQFF. The CDR3 DNA reads TGTGCCAGTGGGGACAGGGGCTACAATGAGCAGTTCTTC.

This clonotype was observed many times. V usage is TRBV12-3 or TRBV12-4 and J usage is TRBJ2-3; maybe TRBD2 (6 bases). The CDR3 totals 16 residues. The V end lost 6 bases, the J end lost 2 bases, and 18 bases lay between the germline ends. The CDR3 is CASSPYSGGATDTQYF. CDR3 nucleotides: TGTGCCAGCAGCCCTTATAGCGGAGGGGCCACAGATACGCAGTATTTT.

This clonotype was observed at least ten times. The chain combines TRBV4-2 with TRBJ2-2, with a weak D call TRBD2 (5 bases). Germline V lookup: CDR1 LGHNA, CDR2 YNFKEQ. This CDR3 region has 15 residues. V was pared by 0 bases and J by 9 bases, with 14 bases between. The CDR3 DNA reads as TGTGCCAGCAGCCAAGATCTAGCTAGAATGCGGGAGCTGTTTTTT. Translation: CASSQDLARMRELFF.

This chain links TRBV7-9 with TRBJ2-7; D remains unclear. This CDR3 has 12 residues. Between the trimmed V and J ends, which lost 3 bases and 2 bases, there was a span of 5 bases. The germline V gene encodes CDR1 SEHNR and CDR2 FQNEAQ (reference sequence). DNA of the CDR3: TGTGCCAGCAGCTTCGGGCCCTACGAGCAGTACTTC. The encoded protein is CASSFGPYEQYF.